The 17 T cell receptor beta chains below come from one sample, sequenced in a study of shared clonotypes between healthy human individuals (dated by TCRdb to 2020 to 2021). To prepare the library, the immunoSEQ multiplex PCR assay was applied. The immuneACCESS repertoire file appears here via TCRdb, limited to in-frame rearrangements. These files lack a portion of the clones; in checked studies, under half of the deficit traces to unresolved V genes, and the cause of the others is not known. In all, the sample holds about 2.3 million clones, and roughly 93% of those were seen once. Under 0.45% of the sample is in the top ten clones. The sample taken for sequencing was naive CD4+ T cells from PBMCs. The sample's cell subset or site label is to be understood as: CD45RA+ positively selected. These receptors all stem from a man aged 18 to 35 in good health. Some clones in this sample may be carry-over from other donors' samples.

This chain links TRBV6-1 with TRBJ1-4; 9 bases align to TRBD1. The CDR3 is 14 amino acids. Germline values: CDR1 MNHNS, CDR2 SASEGT. V shed 7 bases, J shed 6 bases, and the junction held 6 bases outside the gene matches. CDR3 DNA: TGTGCCAGCATCAGACAGGGGGTAGATGAAAAACTGTTTTTT. Amino acids: CASIRQGVDEKLFF.

The J gene is TRBJ2-7, the V gene TRBV7-2; D is tentatively TRBD1 or TRBD2 (5 bases each). The V gene's germline CDR1 is SGHTA and CDR2 FQGNSA. V dropped 5 bases and J dropped 3 bases, with 11 bases sitting between them. The CDR3 is made up of 13 amino acids. The CDR3 bases are TGTGCCAGCAGCCCCGGGACGATCTACGAGCAGTACTTC. This translates into CASSPGTIYEQYF.

The chain employs TRBV5-1 and TRBJ2-1, with TRBD2 identical over 12 bases. The CDR3 extends over 18 amino acids. The junction had 11 bases not matched to a gene; V was cut back by 1 base and J by 6 bases. Germline values: CDR1 SGHRS, CDR2 YFSETQ. The CDR3 DNA reads TGCGCCAGCAGCTTGAGTCCTAGCGGGAGGGCCGGTAGCAATGAGCAGTTCTTC. Protein: CASSLSPSGRAGSNEQFF.

The chain carries TRBV10-3 and TRBJ1-2; no clear D. The ends were cut back, 7 bases at V and 3 bases at J, with 12 bases in the middle. In germline, CDR1 is ENHRY, CDR2 SYGVKD. The CDR3 loop spans 13 amino acids. The CDR3 region is CAIKVLDDYGYTF. The CDR3 DNA reads as TGTGCCATCAAAGTACTTGATGACTATGGCTACACCTTC.

This clone was recorded once. This chain connects TRBV27 to TRBJ2-2, with no clear D. Germline lookup yields CDR1 MNHEY and CDR2 SMNVEV (reference sequence). Trimming removed 5 bases from V and 6 bases from J, with 19 bases in between. The CDR3 loop spans 16 amino acids. As DNA, the CDR3 is TGTGCCAGCAGTAACCCAATAGGGCTCATCGCCGGGGAGCTGTTTTTT. This encodes CASSNPIGLIAGELFF.

The chain combines TRBV5-1 with TRBJ1-4, with 12 positions matching TRBD1. Germline CDR1 SGHRS, CDR2 YFSETQ. Trimming removed 5 bases from V and 8 bases from J; junction bases left unmatched: 4. CDR3 length: 14 amino acids. In DNA, the CDR3 is TGCGCCAGCAGAGAGGGGACAGGGGGCGAAAAACTGTTTTTT. Protein sequence: CASREGTGGEKLFF.

This rearrangement joins TRBV5-8 to TRBJ1-1, with D hard to call. V dropped 4 bases and J dropped 0 bases, with 7 bases sitting between them. The CDR3 has 13 residues. Germline V gene lookup returns CDR1 SGHTS and CDR2 YDEGEE. CDR3 amino acids: CASSGQMNTEAFF. As DNA, the CDR3 is TGTGCCAGCAGCGGTCAGATGAACACTGAAGCTTTCTTT.

CDR3 sequence reads: CASSTRDRANGELFF. CDR3 DNA: TGTGCCAGTAGTACTAGGGACAGGGCTAACGGGGAGCTGTTTTTT. The chain joins TRBV19 to TRBJ2-2, with TRBD1 identical over 9 bases. Germline CDR1 and CDR2: LNHDA and SQIVND (reference sequence). Losses at the gene ends were 4 bases for V and 7 bases for J; bases not matched to a gene: 7. The CDR3 runs 15 residues.

The chain uses TRBV21-1 and TRBJ1-1. TRBV21-1 is given as a pseudogene. This CDR3 spans 15 amino acids. CDR3 DNA sequence: TGTGCCAGCAGCAAAGGTGTGAGGACCCTAACTGAAGCTTTCTTT. Protein product: CASSKGVRTLTEAFF.

About this clone: Other DNA sequences of this sample code for an identical CDR3. The chain carries TRBV18 and TRBJ1-1; D unclear. Germline V gene sequence: CDR1 KGHSH, CDR2 LQKENI. The CDR3 spans 13 residues. V dropped 3 bases and J dropped 1 base, with 6 bases sitting between them. The CDR3 region is CASSPKQNTEAFF. The CDR3 coding sequence is TGTGCCAGCTCACCGAAGCAGAACACTGAAGCTTTCTTT.

The chain joins TRBV19 to TRBJ2-7, with 7 positions matching TRBD1. Unmatched junction bases numbered 9, after V lost 7 bases and J lost 3 bases. Germline V gene sequence: CDR1 LNHDA, CDR2 SQIVND (reference sequence). The CDR3 has 14 amino acids. In DNA, the CDR3 is TGTGCCAGTACCAATGACAGGGCAGGCTACGAGCAGTACTTC. Residues: CASTNDRAGYEQYF.

The chain has TRBV28 and TRBJ2-7; D call uncertain. Germline CDR1 reads MDHEN; CDR2 reads SYDVKM. V lost 7 bases and J 6 bases, leaving 19 bases between the germline ends. The CDR3 totals 14 residues. Written as DNA, the CDR3 is TGTGCCAGCAATCCCTCCGGGCCGATGGGCGAGCAGTACTTC. It specifies CASNPSGPMGEQYF.

The rearrangement uses TRBV14 and TRBJ2-7; 7 bases map to TRBD1. CDR1 is SGHDN and CDR2 is FVKESK in the germline V gene. V was pared by 1 base and J by 7 bases, with 4 bases of the junction left unmatched. This CDR3 comprises 13 residues. CDR3 loop: CASSQVRDREQYF. The CDR3 region has the DNA TGTGCCAGCAGCCAAGTCAGGGACAGAGAGCAGTACTTC.

This clone has a single count. The chain recombines TRBV28 with TRBJ2-1; 14 bases are a match to TRBD2. The CDR3 covers 15 residues. Germline V lookup: CDR1 MDHEN, CDR2 SYDVKM. Trimming cost V 5 bases and J 3 bases; bases outside gene matches: 0. CDR3 residues: CASSGTSGSYNEQFF. CDR3 in DNA: TGTGCCAGCAGTGGGACTAGCGGGAGCTACAATGAGCAGTTCTTC.

The chain is built from TRBV28 and TRBJ2-7; D may be TRBD1 (6 bases). V gave up 5 bases and J gave up 4 bases, with 15 bases separating them. Germline assignment: CDR1 MDHEN and CDR2 SYDVKM. The CDR3 is made up of 14 amino acids. CDR3 loop: CASSPIRGVYEQYF. Here the CDR3 DNA reads TGTGCCAGCAGTCCAATCAGGGGTGTGTACGAGCAGTACTTC. Looking up the rest from reference TRBV28 and TRBJ2-7 gives the full variable domain: DVKVTQSSRYLVKRTGEKVFLECVQDMDHENMFWYRQDPGLGLRLIYFSYDVKMKEKGDIPEGYSVSREKKERFSLILESASTNQTSMYLCASSPIRGVYEQYFGPGTRLTVT.

This chain links TRBV9 with TRBJ1-5; perhaps TRBD1 as D (5 bases). CDR1 and CDR2 (germline): SGDLS, YYNGEE. The CDR3 length is 14 residues. Between the trimmed V and J ends, which lost 3 bases and 5 bases, there was a span of 12 bases. The DNA of the CDR3 is TGTGCCAGCAGCGCCCTCGACAGTTATCAGCCCCAGCATTTT. Encoded protein: CASSALDSYQPQHF. The full variable domain, in which reference TRBV9 and TRBJ1-5 provide the parts outside the CDR3, is DSGVTQTPKHLITATGQRVTLRCSPRSGDLSVYWYQQSLDQGLQFLIQYYNGEERAKGNILERFSAQQFPDLHSELNLSSLELGDSALYFCASSALDSYQPQHFGDGTRLSIL.

The CDR3 loop reads CASSVDLRGEQFF. DNA of the CDR3: TGTGCCAGCAGCGTAGATTTGCGGGGTGAGCAGTTCTTC. The V and J genes are TRBV9 and TRBJ2-1, with TRBD2 as a possible D gene (6 bases). This CDR3 is built from 13 residues. V was trimmed by 0 bases and J by 9 bases, leaving 10 bases between them. Looked up from germline, CDR1 is SGDLS and CDR2 is YYNGEE.